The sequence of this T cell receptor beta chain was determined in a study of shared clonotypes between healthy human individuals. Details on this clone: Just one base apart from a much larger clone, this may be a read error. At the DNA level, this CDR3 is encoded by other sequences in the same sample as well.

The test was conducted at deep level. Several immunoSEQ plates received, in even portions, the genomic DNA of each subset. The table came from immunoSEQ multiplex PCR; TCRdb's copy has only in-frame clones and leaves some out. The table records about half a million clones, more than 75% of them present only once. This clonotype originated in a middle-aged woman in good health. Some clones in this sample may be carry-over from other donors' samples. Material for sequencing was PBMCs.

CDR3 bases: TGTGCCAGCAGTTTATCGGCTAGCACAGATACGCAGTATTTT. Protein: CASSLSASTDTQYF. The chain carries TRBV27 and TRBJ2-3; no reliable D call. V lost 0 bases and J lost 0, with 4 bases in between. The CDR3 is 14 amino acids. CDR1 is MNHEY and CDR2 is SMNVEV in the germline V gene (reference sequence).